These 21 T cell receptor beta chains came from one sample sequenced in a study of blood T cell repertoires in COVID-19. Measured with immunoSEQ multiplex PCR; TCRdb has only the in-frame clones, and not every one. The repertoire holds approximately 94,000 clones, with more than 85% as singletons. The sequencing input was peripheral blood. Receptor source: a young man in a cohort sampled during active COVID-19.

This clone has only one observation. The chain is built from TRBV7-9 and TRBJ1-2; D uncertain. CDR3 length equals 11 residues. The germline V and J ends were trimmed by 1 base and 11 bases, with 8 bases remaining between them. In germline, CDR1 is SEHNR, CDR2 FQNEAQ (reference sequence). CDR3 coding DNA: TGTGCCAGCAGCTTAGTACAGCGGTACACCTTC. Translating it yields CASSLVQRYTF.

The rearrangement uses TRBV2 and TRBJ2-7, with 7 bases matching TRBD1. This CDR3 has 15 residues. In germline, CDR1 is SNHLY, CDR2 FYNNEI. V was pared by 6 bases and J by 2 bases, with 10 bases of the junction left unmatched. In DNA form, the CDR3 reads TGTGCCAGCAGCCCGGGACAGCGGTCCCCCTACGAGCAGTACTTC. Translated, it gives CASSPGQRSPYEQYF.

This clone was recorded once. The CDR3 DNA sequence: TGTGCCAGCAGCCATAGGACAGCCCGGTGGAATTCACCCCTCCACTTT. Protein sequence: CASSHRTARWNSPLHF. V and J are TRBV3-1 (or the pseudogene TRBV3-2) and TRBJ1-6; maybe TRBD1 (6 bases). V was shortened by 3 bases and J by 7 bases, with 16 bases between the two germline ends. Looked up from germline, CDR1 is LGHDT and CDR2 is YNNKEL (reference sequence). The CDR3 extends over 16 amino acids.

This chain links TRBV3-1 (or the pseudogene TRBV3-2) with TRBJ1-1; D possibly corresponds to TRBD1 (6 bases). The CDR3 has 16 residues. The germline V gene has CDR1 LGHDT and CDR2 YNNKEL (reference sequence). The V end lost 7 bases, the J end lost 6 bases, and 24 bases lay between the germline ends. The CDR3, as DNA: TGTGCCAGCATCTTCAATTGGGGGGGGCAGGGCTCTGAAGCTTTCTTT. Translating it yields CASIFNWGGQGSEAFF.

This chain joins TRBV18 and TRBJ2-1; D is perhaps TRBD2 (6 bases). This CDR3 is built from 18 residues. Germline lookup yields CDR1 KGHSH and CDR2 LQKENI. Trimming removed 1 base from V and 5 bases from J, with 21 bases in between. The CDR3 loop is CASSPRGDTSSGNNEQFF. As DNA, the CDR3 is TGTGCCAGCTCACCACGCGGGGATACTTCCTCTGGCAACAATGAGCAGTTCTTC.

The chain employs TRBV6-5 and TRBJ1-1; D gene unclear. The CDR3 consists of 15 residues. Germline V gene data show CDR1 as MNHEY and CDR2 as SVGAGI. Trimming cost V 7 bases and J 0 bases, with 15 bases left between them. DNA for the CDR3: TGTGCCAGCAACCCGCCGGGAGGGTTGAACACTGAAGCTTTCTTT. Its translation: CASNPPGGLNTEAFF.

The chain joins TRBV25-1 to TRBJ1-6, with D unclear. The CDR3 spans 15 residues. Germline V gene lookup returns CDR1 MGHDK and CDR2 SYGVNS. V was pared by 5 bases and J by 3 bases, with 11 bases between. In DNA, the CDR3 is TGTGCCAGCAGTCCCCGAACCTACTATAATTCACCCCTCCACTTT. It translates to CASSPRTYYNSPLHF.

The chain carries TRBV19 and TRBJ1-6; 11 bases line up with TRBD1. CDR1 and CDR2 (germline): LNHDA, SQIVND (reference sequence). The junction had 4 bases not matched to a gene; V was cut back by 4 bases and J by 8 bases. The CDR3 contains 15 residues. Here the CDR3 DNA reads TGTGCCAGTAGTACGTGGACAGGGGGCGATTCACCCCTCCACTTT. It codes for CASSTWTGGDSPLHF. The entire variable domain, with the rest obtained from reference TRBV19 and TRBJ1-6, is as follows: DGGITQSPKYLFRKEGQNVTLSCEQNLNHDAMYWYRQDPGQGLRLIYYSQIVNDFQKGDIAEGYSVSREKKESFPLTVTSAQKNPTAFYLCASSTWTGGDSPLHFGNGTRLTVT.

This chain joins TRBV5-8 and TRBJ2-7; tentatively, D is TRBD2 (7 bases). The CDR3 length is 16 residues. Germline values: CDR1 SGHTS, CDR2 YDEGEE. The ends were cut back, 4 bases at V and 3 bases at J, with 20 bases in the middle. CDR3 sequence: CASSAHWGGGLYEQYF. The CDR3 DNA reads TGTGCCAGCAGCGCCCACTGGGGCGGGGGCCTCTACGAGCAGTACTTC.

The rearrangement joins TRBV2 to TRBJ2-7, with a tentative D call TRBD2 (5 bases). V dropped 4 bases and J dropped 3 bases, with 13 bases sitting between them. The germline gives CDR1 SNHLY, CDR2 FYNNEI. CDR3 size: 14 residues. CDR3 DNA: TGTGCCAGCAGTGGGACCGGACTTAACTACGAGCAGTACTTC. It translates to CASSGTGLNYEQYF.

This chain links TRBV4-3 with TRBJ1-1, with D unresolved. V dropped 2 bases and J dropped 1 base, with 8 bases sitting between them. This CDR3 is 14 amino acids long. From germline, CDR1 is LGHNA and CDR2 YSLEER. CDR3 loop: CASSQSQENTEAFF. The CDR3 DNA follows: TGCGCCAGCAGCCAAAGTCAGGAGAACACTGAAGCTTTCTTT.

The chain links TRBV25-1 to TRBJ1-2; D not certain. Germline V gives CDR1 MGHDK, CDR2 SYGVNS. Trimming left V 6 bases short and J 7 bases short, with 9 bases between. This CDR3 has 11 residues. The CDR3 loop is CASSTAVGYTF. DNA of the CDR3: TGTGCCAGCAGCACAGCTGTTGGCTACACCTTC.

The chain carries TRBV10-3 and TRBJ1-1, with 8 bases matching TRBD1. Germline V lookup: CDR1 ENHRY, CDR2 SYGVKD. CDR3 size: 17 residues. J gave up 3 bases and V 5 bases, and 14 bases lay outside the gene matches. DNA for the CDR3: TGTGCCATCAGTTACGGACAGGGAGGAATACGGGACACTGAAGCTTTCTTT. The encoded protein is CAISYGQGGIRDTEAFF.

The chain combines TRBV6-5 with TRBJ2-7, with 7 bases identical to TRBD1. The germline V gene encodes CDR1 MNHEY and CDR2 SVGAGI. V lost 2 bases and J lost 1; bases outside the gene matches: 5. CDR3 length: 15 amino acids. CDR3 region: CASSYTWDRSYEQYF. The CDR3 DNA reads TGTGCCAGCAGTTACACATGGGACAGATCCTACGAGCAGTACTTC.

Only one count was recorded for this clone. The chain joins TRBV9 to TRBJ1-3, with D perhaps matching TRBD1 (5 bases). The CDR3 is 16 residues long. Trimming took 0 bases from V and 3 from J, leaving 13 bases between them. Germline values: CDR1 SGDLS, CDR2 YYNGEE. This chain's CDR3 is CASSVDVGRGGNTIYF. The CDR3 nucleotides are TGTGCCAGCAGCGTAGATGTGGGGCGCGGTGGAAACACCATATATTTT.

The rearrangement uses TRBV18 and TRBJ2-7; 9 bases are shared with TRBD1. Trimming cost V 5 bases and J 6 bases; bases outside gene matches: 11. Germline lookup yields CDR1 KGHSH and CDR2 LQKENI. This CDR3 is 15 amino acids long. The CDR3 region has the DNA TGTGCCAGCTCAACCAGTCCGACAGGGGGGGGCGAGCAGTACTTC. It specifies CASSTSPTGGGEQYF.

The rearrangement joins TRBV6-5 to TRBJ1-2; D is possibly TRBD1 (5 bases). Trimming left V 6 bases short and J 2 bases short, with 13 bases between. Germline CDR1 MNHEY, CDR2 SVGAGI. CDR3 length: 14 amino acids. The CDR3: CASRPWGGNYGYTF. For the CDR3, the DNA is TGTGCCAGCAGACCTTGGGGGGGAAACTATGGCTACACCTTC.

This clone was seen only once. The chain links TRBV7-9 to TRBJ1-2; 9 bases align to TRBD1. Looked up from germline, CDR1 is SEHNR and CDR2 is FQNEAQ (reference sequence). Trimming removed 5 bases from V and 6 bases from J; junction bases left unmatched: 7. The CDR3 is 14 residues long. The CDR3 DNA reads TGTGCCAGCAGCGCATTACAGGGGGCCAATGGCTACACCTTC. Protein product: CASSALQGANGYTF.

V is TRBV27 and J is TRBJ2-1, with D unclear. V was trimmed by 3 bases and J by 0 bases, leaving 3 bases between them. Germline assignment: CDR1 MNHEY and CDR2 SMNVEV (reference sequence). This CDR3 region has 13 residues. CDR3 bases: TGTGCCAGCAGTTTGAGCTCCTACAATGAGCAGTTCTTC. Translated: CASSLSSYNEQFF.

The chain carries TRBV7-8 and TRBJ1-6, with a tentative D call TRBD1 (5 bases). In germline, CDR1 is SGHVS, CDR2 FQNEAQ. The CDR3 sequence is 15 residues long. Trimming took off 1 base at V and 5 bases at J, with 9 bases between the two ends. The CDR3 coding sequence is TGTGCCAGCAGCTTAGGGCGCAGGGATAATTCACCCCTCCACTTT. It yields the protein CASSLGRRDNSPLHF.

The chain has TRBV24-1 and TRBJ2-7, with 9 bases lining up with TRBD1. The J segment lost 6 bases and the V segment lost 3 bases, leaving 5 bases of the junction unmatched. Germline lookup yields CDR1 KGHDR and CDR2 SFDVKD. The CDR3 has 14 residues. In DNA, the CDR3 is TGTGCCACCAGTGATCGGACAGGGGAAGGCGAGCAGTACTTC. It translates to CATSDRTGEGEQYF.